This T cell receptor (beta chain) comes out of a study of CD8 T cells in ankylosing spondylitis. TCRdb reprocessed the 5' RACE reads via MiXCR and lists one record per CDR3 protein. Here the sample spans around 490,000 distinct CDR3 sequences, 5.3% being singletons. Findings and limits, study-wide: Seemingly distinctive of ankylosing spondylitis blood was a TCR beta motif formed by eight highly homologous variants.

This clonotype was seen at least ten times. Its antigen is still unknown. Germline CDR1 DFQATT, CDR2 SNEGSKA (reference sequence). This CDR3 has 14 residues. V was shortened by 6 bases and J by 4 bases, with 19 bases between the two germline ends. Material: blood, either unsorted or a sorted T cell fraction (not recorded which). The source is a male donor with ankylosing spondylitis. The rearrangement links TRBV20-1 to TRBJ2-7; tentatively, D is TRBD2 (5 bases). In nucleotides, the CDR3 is TGCAGTGCCCAGAAAGGGCGGGCCTATTACGAGCAGTACTTC. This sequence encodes CSAQKGRAYYEQYF.